These 20 T cell receptor beta chains share one sample of origin, sequenced in a study of control samples from healthy donors and cancer patients (dated by TCRdb to about 2020). The method was the immunoSEQ multiplex PCR assay. This immuneACCESS table, as held by TCRdb, lists in-frame sequences with V and J called but not all clones. Of the missing ones, under half trace to an unresolved V gene in checked studies; the others have no known cause. Present in this sample are under 80,000 clones, roughly 93% of which were seen just once. Of the sample, 2.8% is held by the ten largest clones. The sequencing sample was made of blood. The source of these receptors is a woman aged 25 to 39 in good health.

The chain links TRBV5-1 to TRBJ1-2; D might be TRBD1 (6 bases). Germline V lookup: CDR1 SGHRS, CDR2 YFSETQ. The CDR3 extends over 13 amino acids. Trimming shortened V by 4 bases and J by 4 bases, and 11 bases separated the two germline ends. This chain's CDR3 is CASSLGQTYGYTF. CDR3 bases: TGCGCCAGCAGCCTAGGACAGACCTATGGCTACACCTTC.

This chain joins TRBV30 and TRBJ1-2; perhaps TRBD1 as D (5 bases). The CDR3 runs 12 residues. Germline-derived CDR1 and CDR2 are GTSNPN and SVGIG (reference sequence). The V gene lost 2 bases and the J gene lost 1 base, with 5 bases spanning the gap. The CDR3, as DNA: TGTGCCTGGAGTCAGGGTAACTATGGCTACACCTTC. It is translated as CAWSQGNYGYTF.

The J gene is TRBJ2-1, the V gene TRBV10-3; 10 bases fit TRBD1. The germline CDR1 and CDR2 sequences are ENHRY and SYGVKD. V shed 0 bases, J shed 1 base, and the junction held 9 bases outside the gene matches. The length of the CDR3 is 19 residues. The CDR3 spells CAISESLRRTGGSYNEQFF. The CDR3 DNA reads TGTGCCATCAGTGAGTCACTTAGAAGGACAGGGGGGTCCTACAATGAGCAGTTCTTC.

The chain recombines TRBV11-2 with TRBJ1-6; D not certain. Germline V lookup: CDR1 SGHAT, CDR2 FQNNGV. Between the trimmed V and J ends, which lost 5 bases and 10 bases, there was a span of 15 bases. The CDR3 consists of 14 residues. The CDR3 region has the DNA TGTGCCAGCAGCCAAACGTACCCACGATCACCCCTCCACTTT. Amino acids: CASSQTYPRSPLHF.

The chain uses TRBV5-5 and TRBJ1-5; 7 bases are a match to TRBD1. V gave up 4 bases and J gave up 4 bases; unmatched junction bases: 11. Germline V gives CDR1 SGHKS, CDR2 YYEKEE (reference sequence). The CDR3 has 16 amino acids. The CDR3 nucleotides read TGTGCCAGCAGCCTCCAACCGGGACAGAGAAATCAGCCCCAGCATTTT. The encoded protein is CASSLQPGQRNQPQHF.

J is TRBJ1-3 and V is TRBV9; D gene unclear. CDR3 length: 16 amino acids. The V end lost 0 bases, the J end lost 0 bases, and 10 bases lay between the germline ends. Germline V gene lookup returns CDR1 SGDLS and CDR2 YYNGEE. CDR3: CASSVDSSFSGNTIYF. The CDR3 DNA sequence: TGTGCCAGCAGCGTAGATAGTTCATTCTCTGGAAACACCATATATTTT.

This sequence joins TRBV7-3 and TRBJ1-1; D remains ambiguous. The CDR3 is 15 amino acids. Trimming took off 2 bases at V and 1 base at J, with 11 bases between the two ends. Germline V gene data show CDR1 as SGHTA and CDR2 as FQGTGA. The CDR3 DNA is TGTGCCAGCAGCTTAGCAGCCAATGCGAACACTGAAGCTTTCTTT. Encoded protein: CASSLAANANTEAFF.

The chain recombines TRBV28 with TRBJ1-1; 9 bases are a match to TRBD1. The CDR3 totals 13 residues. From germline, CDR1 is MDHEN and CDR2 SYDVKM. The V segment lost 9 bases and the J segment 6 bases; nucleotides outside the gene matches: 8. The CDR3 is CASEDRGFPEAFF. The CDR3, as DNA: TGTGCCAGTGAGGACAGGGGTTTTCCTGAAGCTTTCTTT.

This clone has a single count. The chain employs TRBV30 and TRBJ2-2, with 7 bases lining up with TRBD1. V shed 3 bases and J 0 bases; nucleotides not matched to a gene: 4. Germline V gives CDR1 GTSNPN, CDR2 SVGIG (reference sequence). There are 15 residues in the CDR3. The CDR3 region is CAWRSDRTNTGELFF. The CDR3 DNA reads TGTGCCTGGAGGTCGGACAGGACGAACACCGGGGAGCTGTTTTTT.

J is TRBJ2-5 and V is TRBV27; a possible D gene is TRBD2 (6 bases). With 1 base removed from V and 5 bases from J, the gap between germline ends came to 20 bases. CDR3 length: 17 amino acids. The germline gives CDR1 MNHEY, CDR2 SMNVEV (reference sequence). The CDR3 DNA is TGTGCCAGCAGTTTATACTCCGTCGGAGGGCAGCGGGAGACCCAGTACTTC. Translating it yields CASSLYSVGGQRETQYF.

This clone was detected only a few times. At the DNA level, this CDR3 is encoded by other sequences in the same sample as well. J is TRBJ2-2 and V is TRBV7-3; D may be TRBD1 or TRBD2 (6 bases each). V was trimmed by 5 bases and J by 7 bases, leaving 17 bases between them. This CDR3 comprises 15 residues. Germline V gene sequence: CDR1 SGHTA, CDR2 FQGTGA. The CDR3 sequence is CASSPGGGAGGELFF. CDR3 coding DNA: TGTGCCAGCAGCCCTGGGGGCGGGGCGGGCGGGGAGCTGTTTTTT. Looking up the rest from reference TRBV7-3 and TRBJ2-2 gives the full variable domain: GAGVSQTPSNKVTEKGKYVELRCDPISGHTALYWYRQSLGQGPEFLIYFQGTGAADDSGLPNDRFFAVRPEGSVSTLKIQRTERGDSAVYLCASSPGGGAGGELFFGEGSRLTVL.

The genes are TRBV7-2 and TRBJ2-5; a weak D match, TRBD1 (6 bases). V lost 6 bases to trimming and J lost 3 bases, with 17 bases between them. This CDR3 region has 15 residues. Germline lookup yields CDR1 SGHTA and CDR2 FQGNSA. CDR3 protein: CASSFATGTEETQYF. In DNA, the CDR3 is TGTGCCAGCAGTTTTGCTACAGGGACGGAAGAGACCCAGTACTTC.

A few counts support this clone. This chain connects TRBV28 to TRBJ2-1; D is possibly TRBD1 or TRBD2 (5 bases each). Trimming cost V 7 bases and J 9 bases, with 16 bases left between them. CDR3 length equals 13 residues. Germline CDR1 is MDHEN and CDR2 is SYDVKM. CDR3 sequence reads: CASTTPTGGEQFF. The CDR3 DNA reads as TGTGCCAGCACCACCCCGACTGGGGGTGAGCAGTTCTTC. The variable domain in full, completed from reference TRBV28 and TRBJ2-1, reads DVKVTQSSRYLVKRTGEKVFLECVQDMDHENMFWYRQDPGLGLRLIYFSYDVKMKEKGDIPEGYSVSREKKERFSLILESASTNQTSMYLCASTTPTGGEQFFGPGTRLTVL.

The chain uses TRBV12-3 or TRBV12-4 and TRBJ1-1, with 7 bases that match TRBD1. With V trimmed by 10 bases and J by 7 bases, 6 bases remained unmatched. CDR3 length: 11 residues. Here the CDR3 DNA reads TGTGCCATCAGCGGGACAGATGAAGCTTTCTTT. Protein: CAISGTDEAFF.

The chain links TRBV29-1 to TRBJ1-1; D gene uncertain. The V gene's germline CDR1 is SQVTM and CDR2 ANQGSEA. The V gene lost 7 bases and the J gene lost 0 bases, with 9 bases spanning the gap. CDR3 size: 12 residues. The CDR3: CSARALNTEAFF. The CDR3 nucleotides are TGCAGCGCCCGGGCCTTGAACACTGAAGCTTTCTTT. Full variable domain (outside the CDR3, taken from reference TRBV29-1 and TRBJ1-1): SAVISQKPSRDICQRGTSLTIQCQVDSQVTMMFWYRQQPGQSLTLIATANQGSEATYESGFVIDKFPISRPNLTFSTLTVSNMSPEDSSIYLCSARALNTEAFFGQGTRLTVV.

The chain recombines TRBV28 with TRBJ2-2; D is ambiguous. V lost 7 bases and J 7 bases, leaving 13 bases between the germline ends. The CDR3 sequence is 13 residues long. Germline V CDR1 and CDR2: MDHEN, SYDVKM. The DNA for the CDR3 is TGTGCCAGCACTTCTTTAACGGTCGGGGAGCTGTTTTTT. Protein product: CASTSLTVGELFF.

The V call is TRBV7-8, the J call TRBJ1-1; tentatively, D is TRBD1 (5 bases). The germline CDR1 and CDR2 sequences are SGHVS and FQNEAQ. The CDR3 consists of 15 residues. Between the trimmed V and J ends, which lost 5 bases and 1 base, there was a span of 14 bases. The CDR3 nucleotides are TGTGCCAGCAGCACCGCATACAGGTCGAACACTGAAGCTTTCTTT. Its protein product is CASSTAYRSNTEAFF.

V gene TRBV2 combines with J gene TRBJ2-1; D remains unclear. This CDR3 region has 14 residues. Trimming removed 6 bases at V and 2 bases at J, with 11 bases between. Germline V gene lookup returns CDR1 SNHLY and CDR2 FYNNEI. CDR3 DNA sequence: TGTGCCAGCAGGATGGGGTATACCTACAATGAGCAGTTCTTC. Translated, it gives CASRMGYTYNEQFF.

The V and J genes are TRBV7-9 and TRBJ1-4, with D tentatively TRBD1 (5 bases). V gave up 5 bases and J gave up 6 bases, with 16 bases separating them. From germline, CDR1 is SEHNR and CDR2 FQNEAQ (reference sequence). The CDR3 covers 15 residues. The CDR3 bases are TGTGCCAGCAGCCCCCTCTACGGGGCCCATGAAAAACTGTTTTTT. Translated: CASSPLYGAHEKLFF.

This chain links TRBV29-1 with TRBJ1-3, with a weak D call TRBD1 (5 bases). This CDR3 is 10 amino acids long. Germline values: CDR1 SQVTM, CDR2 ANQGSEA. In DNA form, the CDR3 reads TGCGGGACTTGGGGAAACACCATATATTTT. It encodes CGTWGNTIYF.